The 10 T cell receptor beta chains below all came from one sample that was sequenced in a study of CD8 T cells in ankylosing spondylitis. TCRdb itself ran the 5' RACE reads through MiXCR, one entry per CDR3 protein. The sample lists a few hundred thousand distinct CDR3 sequences; around 21% were seen once. Sequences were obtained from blood, either unsorted or a sorted T cell fraction (not recorded which). These receptors were obtained from a female donor with ankylosing spondylitis or in good health (not recorded which).

This clonotype was observed a few times. V gene TRBV11-2 combines with J gene TRBJ2-7, with D possibly being TRBD1 (6 bases). V gave up 6 bases and J gave up 0 bases, with 24 bases separating them. Germline loops: CDR1 SGHAT, CDR2 FQNNGV. The CDR3 has 18 residues. The CDR3 nucleotides are TGTGCCAGCAGACCGATCACACACCGGGACACAAGCTCCTACGAGCAGTACTTC. As protein: CASRPITHRDTSSYEQYF. The full variable domain, in which reference TRBV11-2 and TRBJ2-7 provide the parts outside the CDR3, is EAGVAQSPRYKIIEKRQSVAFWCNPISGHATLYWYQQILGQGPKLLIQFQNNGVVDDSQLPKDRFSAERLKGVDSTLKIQPAKLEDSAVYLCASRPITHRDTSSYEQYFGPGTRLTVT.

This clonotype occurred a few times. V gene TRBV7-2 combines with J gene TRBJ1-2; the D gene is possibly TRBD1 (5 bases). CDR1 and CDR2 (germline): SGHTA, FQGNSA. This CDR3 has 15 amino acids. The V end was cut by 1 base, the J end by 4 bases, with 13 bases between. DNA for the CDR3: TGTGCCAGCAGCTTAGGGGGGACGCAGTCCTATGGCTACACCTTC. Translating gives CASSLGGTQSYGYTF.

This clonotype was found a few times. The chain combines TRBV6-1 with TRBJ1-2; unclear D gene. The germline V gene has CDR1 MNHNS and CDR2 SASEGT. The CDR3 totals 14 residues. Trimming removed 6 bases from V and 8 bases from J, with 19 bases in between. DNA of the CDR3: TGTGCCAGCAGGAACGACGTAGGATGGAGCGGCTACACCTTC. It codes for CASRNDVGWSGYTF.

In this sample, this clonotype turned up many times. The genes are TRBV29-1 and TRBJ2-2; D gene uncertain. The CDR3 covers 12 residues. Trimming shortened V by 7 bases and J by 8 bases, and 14 bases separated the two germline ends. Germline V CDR1 and CDR2: SQVTM, ANQGSEA. This CDR3 reads CSARTWRGELFF. The CDR3 DNA reads as TGCAGCGCCAGGACCTGGAGAGGGGAGCTGTTTTTT.

This clonotype has just a few counts. This rearrangement joins TRBV7-8 to TRBJ2-3; D is perhaps TRBD2 (6 bases). This CDR3 has 15 amino acids. Germline lookup yields CDR1 SGHVS and CDR2 FQNEAQ. V dropped 4 bases and J dropped 1 base, with 12 bases sitting between them. CDR3: CASSSWEAGTDTQYF. Here the CDR3 DNA reads TGTGCCAGCAGCTCTTGGGAGGCTGGCACAGATACGCAGTATTTT.

This rearrangement joins TRBV7-8 to TRBJ1-3; D perhaps matches TRBD1 (6 bases). There are 15 residues in the CDR3. Looked up from germline, CDR1 is SGHVS and CDR2 is FQNEAQ. Trimming left V 3 bases short and J 2 bases short, with 11 bases between. Written as DNA, the CDR3 is TGTGCCAGCAGCTTCCAGGGGAGAGCTGGAAACACCATATATTTT. Amino acids: CASSFQGRAGNTIYF.

This clonotype has just a few counts. The rearrangement uses TRBV20-1 and TRBJ2-3; D ambiguous. Germline CDR1 and CDR2: DFQATT and SNEGSKA (reference sequence). Trimming left V 0 bases short and J 3 bases short, with 4 bases between. CDR3 size: 12 residues. The CDR3 nucleotides are TGCAGTGCTAGAGAGCCTACAGATACGCAGTATTTT. Protein product: CSAREPTDTQYF.

This chain uses TRBV28 with TRBJ2-1; 11 bases match TRBD1. Germline V gene data show CDR1 as MDHEN and CDR2 as SYDVKM. The V segment lost 6 bases and the J segment 9 bases; nucleotides outside the gene matches: 19. The CDR3 spans 18 residues. CDR3 DNA sequence: TGTGCCAGCAGCCCTACCGGGACAGGGGGTCTAGCAATTGGTGAGCAGTTCTTC. Encoded protein: CASSPTGTGGLAIGEQFF.

This clonotype was recorded a few times. The chain uses TRBV6-2 or TRBV6-3 and TRBJ2-3; 8 nucleotides match TRBD2. The CDR3 runs to 16 residues. Germline V CDR1 and CDR2: MNHEY, SVGEGT. Unmatched junction bases numbered 9, after V lost 4 bases and J lost 3 bases. The CDR3 spells CASSFPAGTRTDTQYF. The CDR3 DNA reads TGTGCCAGCAGTTTTCCCGCCGGGACTAGGACAGATACGCAGTATTTT.

This clonotype showed up just a few times. This sequence joins TRBV10-3 and TRBJ2-3; 7 bases line up with TRBD2. This CDR3 contains 16 residues. CDR1 is ENHRY and CDR2 is SYGVKD in the germline V gene. With 6 bases clipped from V and 2 bases from J, the junction kept 11 bases outside the gene matches. CDR3 sequence: CAISAQAGTYTDTQYF. The DNA of the CDR3 is TGTGCCATCAGCGCTCAAGCGGGAACTTACACAGATACGCAGTATTTT.